This T cell receptor beta chain derives from a study of blood T cells in healthy people across ages (dated by TCRdb to between 2015 and 2017). Regarding the study in general: In model experiments, roughly one uniquely barcoded TCR beta cDNA molecule per two T cells was captured by template switching. The study measured age-related changes in TCR beta repertoire diversity using deep sequencing normalized with unique cDNA molecular identifiers. Donors were grouped into four age groups: young (average roughly 15 years), middle-aged (roughly 40), aged (about 60) and long-lived (approximately 78). The study analyzed two additional independent replicas of 1 million unique cDNA reads from the same blood draw for two donors, one aged 18 to 29 and one aged 80 or older.

Systemically healthy Caucasian individuals from Russia, some 38 in total and aged roughly 6 to 100 years, were included as donors. Roughly 11 milliliters of peripheral blood were drawn from each donor into EDTA-treated Vacutainer tubes. PBMCs were isolated by Ficoll-Paque density-gradient centrifugation, with at least 7 million obtained per sample. Total RNA, at least 6 micrograms per sample, was extracted from PBMCs with Trizol reagent. For every donor, flow cytometry on a PBMC aliquot measured the percentage of naive CD45RAhigh/CD27high T cells. The table lists this clonotype with a few counts. Its binding antigen is unknown. Base qualities were left out, and no much larger clone turns up one base away. Looking up the germline V gene yields CDR1 MNHEY and CDR2 SVGAGI. V sheds 4 bases and J sheds 5 bases, leaving 14 bases between their ends. The CDR3, from cysteine to phenylalanine, totals 14 residues. The read is trimmed to its CDR3 DNA, 42 bases read in frame from base 1.

The library was built by means of 5' RACE. This sample was sequenced with an Illumina HiSeq 2500. The second PCR ran for about 6 to 12 cycles and used a J-beta primer mix along with a sample-barcoded 5' primer. A template-switch 5' adaptor carrying 12 random nucleotides introduced a unique molecular identifier onto each TCR beta cDNA molecule. Each sample yielded at least 3 million CDR3-containing paired-end reads. First-strand cDNA was synthesized from all RNA with the Mint cDNA synthesis kit, primed by a TRBC-specific oligonucleotide. After uracil-DNA glycosylase treatment, a first 18-cycle PCR used universal primers M1SS and BC2_uni_R on all cDNA. Per the source publication's procedure: For normalization, 1 million high-quality reads, each with a distinct molecular identifier, were randomly selected from each sample. Instead of being binned into consensus sequences, reads that shared molecular identifiers were thrown out. MiTCR, with a Q25 quality threshold and the strictest error-elimination algorithm, was used for CDR3 identification, clonotype clustering and error correction. A nonparametric unseen species model using Euler transformation provided a lower-bound estimate of total TCR beta diversity. TCRdb itself trimmed the public reads at Q25 with fastp, ran MiXCR and retained productive beta chains. Each record represents a unique CDR3 protein, reported with the most common genes and DNA among its rows. TCRdb assigned the V and J calls; the authors' analysis was not used. Present in this sample are over 450,000 distinct CDR3 sequences, around 24% of which were seen just once. Of the sample, around 10% falls within the top ten clones.

General conclusions and limits of the study: Observed TCR beta diversity correlated strongly with the percentage of naive T cells measured by flow cytometry. Conclusive comparison of naive and antigen-experienced compartments was prevented by the profiling of bulk unsorted PBMCs. The CMV infection status of donors was not known, potentially confounding age-related changes in expanded clonotypes. Total diversity estimates from one million sequenced T cells were considered lower bounds and underestimates. As age increased, observed TCR beta diversity per million T cells dropped in a roughly linear way, and a significant reduction was already evident by age about 40. Compared with the aged group, the long-lived group had more naive CD4+ T cells, fewer expanded clones and increased TCR diversity, a pattern suggesting age selection.

This sample was also put to use in a study of T cells of mothers and their children. The second publication reports: Nine systemically healthy Caucasian individuals, comprising three mothers and their six children, were included as donors. cDNA synthesis consumed the entire amount of extracted RNA, loaded at approximately 1.5 ug RNA in each 15 ul reaction. In the second PCR, the M1S primer added sample barcodes and 2-4 random nucleotides. Over 9 million TCR beta CDR3 reads came from each mother, compared with about 3 million reads from each child. TCR recombination output is similarly shaped by thymic selection in related and unrelated pairs, with a minor effect exerted by inherited differences. Normalized repertoire overlap in related mother-child pairs was always slightly higher than in unrelated mother-child pairs, but the difference was never significant. With a sensitivity of around 97 clones per million clonotypes, no persistent microchimeric T cell clones were detected. In the study, deep NGS was used to compare the TCR beta repertoires of mothers and children, and features distinguishing related mother-child pairs from unrelated individuals were sought. On average, the children were around 11 +/- 4 years old, while the mothers were 40 +/- 4 years old. After adapters were ligated using NEBNext reagents, the libraries underwent 100+100 nt paired-end sequencing on an Illumina HiSeq 2000. To avoid cross-contamination, the mother libraries and the child libraries were prepared a month apart and sequenced in separate runs. For each donor, somewhere between roughly 450,000 and 2,000,000 distinct TCR beta clonotypes were identified. Naive TCR beta clonotypes were estimated from low-frequency clonotypes matched to each donor's FACS-determined naive share, without sorting.

This TCR came from a boy under 18 in good health. Sequencing input: blood. This receptor chain uses TRBV6-5 and TRBJ1-2; tentative D gene TRBD1, with 6 bases matching. CDR3 reads: CASSSLGGWYGYTF. The DNA sequence follows: TGTGCCAGCAGTTCCCTCGGGGGCTGGTATGGCTACACCTTC.